This TCR beta chain stems from a study of T cells in Graves' hyperthyroidism and ophthalmopathy. Overall study: Blood from the periphery was taken at initial diagnosis, before any treatment. Whole-study results and caveats: Most clonotypes expanded in thyroid above 0.001 were likewise present in blood.

This clonotype was seen at least ten times. Antigen: not known. The CDR3 consists of 14 residues. Germline assignment: CDR1 DFQATT and CDR2 SNEGSKA (reference sequence). The V end was cut by 8 bases, the J end by 1 base, with 15 bases between. Sampled blood dates from first hyperthyroidism diagnosis, and it precedes any ophthalmopathy symptoms. Source material for PBMCs was about 11 ml fresh peripheral blood. TCR beta CDR3 region amplification was performed from RNA transcripts. Researchers ran a first-round RT-PCR on the TCR CDR3 using the HTBI primer set. TCRdb passed the multiplex PCR reads through MiXCR, listing each CDR3 protein once. This table has approximately 270,000 distinct CDR3 sequences, 13% to 15% appearing once.

Source material: blood. This sequence originates from a woman between 40 and 55 years old with Graves' hyperthyroidism that later progressed to Graves' ophthalmopathy. The rearrangement links TRBV20-1 to TRBJ2-1; D is unclear. CDR3: CSLLRAESYNEQFF. The CDR3 nucleotides read TGCAGTTTACTTAGGGCAGAATCCTACAATGAGCAGTTCTTC.